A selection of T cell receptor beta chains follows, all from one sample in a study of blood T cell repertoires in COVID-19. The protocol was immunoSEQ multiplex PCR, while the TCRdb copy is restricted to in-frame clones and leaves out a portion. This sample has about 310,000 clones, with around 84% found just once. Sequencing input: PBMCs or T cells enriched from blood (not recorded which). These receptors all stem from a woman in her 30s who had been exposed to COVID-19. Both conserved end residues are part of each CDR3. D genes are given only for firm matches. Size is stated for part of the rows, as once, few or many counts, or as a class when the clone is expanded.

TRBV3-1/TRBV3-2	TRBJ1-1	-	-	CASSQEFRAEAFF	TGTGCCAGCAGCCAAGAGTTCAGGGCTGAAGCTTTCTTT
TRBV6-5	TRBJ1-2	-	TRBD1	CASSYLGGQGYGYTF	TGTGCCAGCAGTTACTTAGGAGGACAGGGTTATGGCTACACCTTC
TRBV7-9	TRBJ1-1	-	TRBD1	CASTLGQGATEAFF	TGTGCCAGCACCCTGGGACAGGGTGCCACTGAAGCTTTCTTT
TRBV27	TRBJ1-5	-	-	CASSFSGFSNQPQHF	TGTGCCAGCAGTTTTTCAGGCTTCAGCAATCAGCCCCAGCATTTT
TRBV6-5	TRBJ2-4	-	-	CASTPELGKNIQYF	TGTGCCAGCACCCCGGAGCTCGGCAAAAACATTCAGTACTTC
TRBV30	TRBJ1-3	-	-	CAWSVGGVENTIYF	TGTGCCTGGAGTGTTGGGGGCGTCGAAAACACCATATATTTT
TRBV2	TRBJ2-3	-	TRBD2	CASSPGLAQVDTQYF	TGTGCCAGCAGTCCCGGACTAGCGCAAGTAGATACGCAGTATTTT
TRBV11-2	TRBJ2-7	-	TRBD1	CASSLGTGGNYEQYF	TGTGCCAGCAGCTTAGGGACAGGGGGGAACTACGAGCAGTACTTC
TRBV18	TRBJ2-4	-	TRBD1	CASSPPNPGGPKNIQYF	TGTGCCAGCTCACCACCCAATCCAGGGGGCCCCAAAAACATTCAGTACTTC
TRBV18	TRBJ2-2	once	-	CASSPRVTTRGANTGELFF	TGTGCCAGCTCACCAAGGGTAACCACCAGGGGCGCGAACACCGGGGAGCTGTTTTTT
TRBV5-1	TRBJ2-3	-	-	CASSPGTGGSSGSTDTQYF	TGCGCCAGCAGCCCCGGGACAGGGGGTTCTAGCGGGAGTACAGATACGCAGTATTTT
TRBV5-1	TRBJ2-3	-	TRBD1	CASLRDSSTDTQYF	TGCGCCAGCCTACGGGACAGCAGCACAGATACGCAGTATTTT
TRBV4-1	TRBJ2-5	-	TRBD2	CASSQGNSGGYETQYF	TGCGCCAGCAGCCAAGGAAATAGCGGGGGGTACGAGACCCAGTACTTC
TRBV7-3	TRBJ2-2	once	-	CASSSTSNAGELFF	TGTGCCAGCAGCTCGACTAGTAATGCCGGGGAGCTGTTTTTT
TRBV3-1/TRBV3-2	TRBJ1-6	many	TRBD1	CASSQDTGGGNSPLHF	TGTGCCAGCAGCCAAGACACAGGGGGCGGGAATTCACCCCTCCACTTT
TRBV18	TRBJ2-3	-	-	CASSPPGTSTDTQYF	TGTGCCAGCTCACCCCCCGGGACTAGCACAGATACGCAGTATTTT
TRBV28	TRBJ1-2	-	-	CASSLNPFYGYTF	TGTGCCAGCAGTTTAAATCCCTTCTATGGCTACACCTTC
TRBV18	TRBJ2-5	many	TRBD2	CASSEREMVETQYF	TGTGCCAGCTCGGAGCGGGAGATGGTTGAGACCCAGTACTTC
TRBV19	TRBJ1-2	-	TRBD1	CASSDVGQGALRYYGYTF	TGTGCCAGTAGTGACGTCGGACAGGGGGCCCTCCGATACTATGGCTACACCTTC
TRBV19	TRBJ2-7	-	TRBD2	CASSTLTPWTSGEEVSYEQYF	TGTGCCAGTAGTACCCTAACCCCTTGGACTAGCGGGGAAGAAGTCTCCTACGAGCAGTACTTC
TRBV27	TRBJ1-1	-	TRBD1	CASSPGGPGIPEAFF	TGTGCCAGCAGCCCAGGGGGTCCAGGAATCCCTGAAGCTTTCTTT
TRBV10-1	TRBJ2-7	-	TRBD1	CASSGTGFSYEQYF	TGCGCCAGCAGTGGGACAGGGTTCTCCTACGAGCAGTACTTC
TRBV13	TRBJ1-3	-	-	CASVRQAASGNTIYF	TGTGCCAGCGTAAGACAGGCCGCCTCTGGAAACACCATATATTTT
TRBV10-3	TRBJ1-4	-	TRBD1	CAISVGQGNEKLFF	TGTGCCATCAGTGTGGGACAGGGAAATGAAAAACTGTTTTTT
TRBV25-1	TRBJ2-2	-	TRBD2	CASSEASGRTGELFF	TGTGCCAGCAGTGAAGCTAGCGGGCGCACCGGGGAGCTGTTTTTT
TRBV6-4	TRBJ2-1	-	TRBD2	CASSLTSGSYNEQFF	TGTGCCAGCAGTCTGACTAGCGGGAGCTACAATGAGCAGTTCTTC
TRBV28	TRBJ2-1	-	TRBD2	CASSFTPGLAGGSYNEQFF	TGTGCCAGCAGTTTTACCCCCGGACTAGCGGGAGGGTCCTACAATGAGCAGTTCTTC
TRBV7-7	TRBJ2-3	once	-	CASSLGYGSSTDTQYF	TGTGCTAGCAGCTTGGGATACGGGAGTTCCACAGATACGCAGTATTTT
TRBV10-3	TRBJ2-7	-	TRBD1	CAISESGTGYEQYF	TGTGCCATCAGTGAATCCGGGACAGGGTACGAGCAGTACTTC
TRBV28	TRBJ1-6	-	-	CASLDSPLNSPLHF	TGTGCCAGCCTCGATAGTCCCCTCAATTCACCCCTCCACTTT
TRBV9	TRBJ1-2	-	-	CASSVVGNGYTF	TGTGCCAGCAGCGTAGTCGGGAATGGCTACACCTTC
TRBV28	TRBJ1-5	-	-	CASSLEGYSNQPQHF	TGTGCCAGCAGTTTAGAGGGATATAGCAATCAGCCCCAGCATTTT
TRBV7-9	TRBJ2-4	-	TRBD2	CASSFRLAGERKAKNIQYF	TGTGCCAGCAGCTTTCGGCTAGCGGGAGAACGTAAAGCCAAAAACATTCAGTACTTC
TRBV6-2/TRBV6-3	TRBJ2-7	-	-	CASSYRGYEQYF	TGTGCCAGCAGTTACAGGGGCTACGAGCAGTACTTC
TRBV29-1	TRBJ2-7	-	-	CSVDIPHSYEQYF	TGCAGCGTTGATATCCCACATTCCTACGAGCAGTACTTC
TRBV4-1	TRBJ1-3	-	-	CASSQEVGSSGNTIYF	TGCGCCAGCAGCCAAGAAGTGGGCAGCTCTGGAAACACCATATATTTT
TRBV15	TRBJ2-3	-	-	CATSRDKIVSDTQYF	TGTGCCACCAGCAGAGATAAGATAGTTTCGGATACGCAGTATTTT
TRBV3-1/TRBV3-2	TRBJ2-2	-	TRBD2	CASSQDEVAGVTGELFF	TGTGCCAGCAGCCAAGATGAGGTAGCGGGAGTCACCGGGGAGCTGTTTTTT
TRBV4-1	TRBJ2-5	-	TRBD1	CASSPNPQAGGTETQYF	TGCGCCAGCAGCCCCAACCCTCAGGCAGGGGGCACGGAGACCCAGTACTTC
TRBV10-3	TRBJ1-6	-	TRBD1	CADKFRDRGFNSPLHF	TGTGCCGACAAATTCCGGGACAGGGGGTTTAATTCACCCCTCCACTTT
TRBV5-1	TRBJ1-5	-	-	CASSPGTYSNQPQHF	TGCGCCAGCAGCCCAGGGACTTATAGCAATCAGCCCCAGCATTTT
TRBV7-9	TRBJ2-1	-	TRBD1	CASSGTWDRVVFF	TGTGCCAGCAGCGGAACCTGGGACAGGGTCGTTTTCTTC
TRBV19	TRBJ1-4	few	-	CASSDSREKLFF	TGTGCCAGTAGTGATTCGAGGGAAAAACTGTTTTTT
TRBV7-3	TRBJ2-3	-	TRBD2	CASSPPLAGDRTDTQYF	TGTGCCAGCAGCCCCCCCCTAGCGGGAGATCGGACGGATACGCAGTATTTT
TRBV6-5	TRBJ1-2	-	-	CASTERDIRSDGYTF	TGTGCCAGCACCGAACGGGACATCAGGTCGGATGGCTACACCTTC
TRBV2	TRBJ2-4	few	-	CASTGEAKNIQYF	TGTGCCAGCACGGGGGAGGCCAAAAACATTCAGTACTTC
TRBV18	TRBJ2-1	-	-	CASSPQRGRNEQFF	TGTGCCAGCTCACCACAAAGGGGAAGGAATGAGCAGTTCTTC